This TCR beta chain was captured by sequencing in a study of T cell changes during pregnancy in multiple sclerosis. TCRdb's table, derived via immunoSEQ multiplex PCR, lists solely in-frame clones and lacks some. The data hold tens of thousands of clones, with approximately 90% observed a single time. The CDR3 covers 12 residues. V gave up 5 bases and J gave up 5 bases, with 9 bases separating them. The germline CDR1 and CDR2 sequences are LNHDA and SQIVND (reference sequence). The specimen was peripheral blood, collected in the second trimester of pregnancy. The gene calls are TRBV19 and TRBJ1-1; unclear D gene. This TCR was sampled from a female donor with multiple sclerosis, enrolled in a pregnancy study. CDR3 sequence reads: CASSQRRTEAFF. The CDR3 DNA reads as TGTGCCAGTAGTCAAAGGAGGACTGAAGCTTTCTTT.